The next 16 T cell receptor beta chains were all read from a single sample in a study of technical replicates of blood from a few donors. TCRdb keeps only in-frame clones here, not all; method: immunoSEQ multiplex PCR. Seen here are tens of thousands of clones, approximately 94% observed once, and the top ten hold approximately 0.25%. Sequencing was done on a sample of T cells isolated from PBMCs. The receptors stem from a human donor in good health.

The chain is built from TRBV18 and TRBJ2-7, with 8 bases matching TRBD1. The V and J ends lost 4 bases and 2 bases, in that order; junction bases with no gene match: 7. The CDR3 is made up of 15 amino acids. Germline CDR1 and CDR2: KGHSH and LQKENI. The CDR3 spells CASSLGQDLTYEQYF. The CDR3 DNA is TGTGCCAGCTCACTGGGACAGGACCTAACCTACGAGCAGTACTTC.

CDR3 nucleotide sequence: TGCGCCAGCAGCCTACGGGGGGGACAAGAGACCCAGTACTTC. The encoded protein is CASSLRGGQETQYF. The chain couples TRBV5-1 to TRBJ2-5; 8 bases fit TRBD2. The CDR3 loop spans 14 amino acids. Germline V gene sequence: CDR1 SGHRS, CDR2 YFSETQ. The ends lost 4 bases at V and 2 bases at J; junction bases unmatched: 4.

The chain is built from TRBV6-5 and TRBJ1-2, with D perhaps TRBD1 (6 bases). The CDR3 loop spans 12 amino acids. Trimming cost V 8 bases and J 2 bases, with 9 bases left between them. In germline, CDR1 is MNHEY, CDR2 SVGAGI. The CDR3 bases are TGTGCCAGCTCTAGGGGGAACTATGGCTACACCTTC. This gives the protein CASSRGNYGYTF.

This chain uses TRBV19 with TRBJ2-1; unclear D gene. V was shortened by 1 base and J by 0 bases, with 13 bases between the two germline ends. Germline V gene sequence: CDR1 LNHDA, CDR2 SQIVND (reference sequence). The CDR3 is made up of 17 amino acids. CDR3 sequence: CASSIVSPESSYNEQFF. DNA of the CDR3: TGTGCCAGTAGTATAGTGAGTCCCGAGTCCTCCTACAATGAGCAGTTCTTC. The full variable domain, with the rest looked up from reference TRBV19 and TRBJ2-1, is DGGITQSPKYLFRKEGQNVTLSCEQNLNHDAMYWYRQDPGQGLRLIYYSQIVNDFQKGDIAEGYSVSREKKESFPLTVTSAQKNPTAFYLCASSIVSPESSYNEQFFGPGTRLTVL.

This clone was recorded only once. The chain joins TRBV6-1 to TRBJ2-2; the match to TRBD2 covers 7 bases. After removal of 4 bases from V and 12 bases from J, the junction contained 2 bases not matched to a gene. Germline V gives CDR1 MNHNS, CDR2 SASEGT. The CDR3 consists of 11 residues. This CDR3 is CASSGGGQLFF. The CDR3, as DNA: TGTGCCAGCAGTGGGGGGGGTCAGCTGTTTTTT.

The chain recombines TRBV7-2 with TRBJ1-1; TRBD1 matches at 9 bases. The CDR3 covers 18 residues. The V segment lost 1 base and the J segment 8 bases; nucleotides outside the gene matches: 17. Germline V CDR1 and CDR2: SGHTA, FQGNSA. CDR3 sequence (DNA): TGTGCCAGCAGCTTAGTGTTAGGGACAGGGCGTCGAAAAGAAGAAGCTTTCTTT. Encoded protein: CASSLVLGTGRRKEEAFF.

This chain uses TRBV4-1 with TRBJ2-1; D not resolved. The CDR3 totals 15 residues. Germline CDR1 reads MGHRA; CDR2 reads YSYEKL. The V gene lost 0 bases and the J gene lost 8 bases, with 14 bases spanning the gap. CDR3 in DNA: TGCGCCAGCAGCCAAGATTTATTGTCGCGCGATGAGCAGTTCTTC. As protein: CASSQDLLSRDEQFF.

The chain uses TRBV4-1 and TRBJ1-2, with D unclear. Germline CDR1 reads MGHRA; CDR2 reads YSYEKL. The CDR3 length is 14 residues. The V gene lost 4 bases and the J gene lost 1 base, with 10 bases spanning the gap. The CDR3 DNA is TGCGCCAGCAGCCCTGGGGAGATTAACTATGGCTACACCTTC. Its translation: CASSPGEINYGYTF.

The V and J genes are TRBV15 and TRBJ2-1; 7 bases match TRBD2. Germline-derived CDR1 and CDR2 are LNHNV and YYDKDF (reference sequence). J was trimmed by 6 bases and V by 4 bases; bases with no gene match: 6. CDR3 length: 14 amino acids. Written as DNA, the CDR3 is TGTGCCACCAGCAAGAGTCTAGCGGTCAATGAGCAGTTCTTC. The encoded protein is CATSKSLAVNEQFF.

This chain joins TRBV13 and TRBJ2-1; D remains ambiguous. Trimming removed 5 bases from V and 5 bases from J, with 10 bases in between. This CDR3 is built from 13 residues. Germline V CDR1 and CDR2: PRHDT, FYEKMQ (reference sequence). The CDR3 here is CASSLPPDNEQFF. The CDR3 DNA follows: TGTGCCAGCAGCCTCCCCCCGGACAATGAGCAGTTCTTC.

The chain links TRBV12-5 to TRBJ1-5; tentatively, D is TRBD1 (5 bases). V was cut by 3 bases and J by 0 bases, with 12 bases left in between. This CDR3 contains 16 residues. Germline assignment: CDR1 LGHNT and CDR2 FRNRAP. This CDR3 is CASGFHRPYSNQPQHF. The CDR3 region has the DNA TGTGCTAGTGGTTTTCACAGGCCTTATAGCAATCAGCCCCAGCATTTT.

The chain employs TRBV19 and TRBJ2-1, with D maybe TRBD1 (6 bases). Deletions cut 4 bases from V and 7 bases from J, with 8 bases between. The CDR3 has 12 amino acids. CDR1 is LNHDA, CDR2 SQIVND, per germline (reference sequence). The CDR3 spells CASSTTGNEQFF. The DNA of the CDR3 is TGTGCCAGTAGTACAACAGGGAATGAGCAGTTCTTC.

The V call is TRBV5-1, the J call TRBJ2-3, with a possible D match to TRBD2 (5 bases). The CDR3 has 15 amino acids. With 1 base removed from V and 2 bases from J, the gap between germline ends came to 11 bases. Germline V gene lookup returns CDR1 SGHRS and CDR2 YFSETQ. CDR3 DNA: TGCGCCAGCAGCTTGTCTGTGGGAGCCACAGATACGCAGTATTTT. Translating it yields CASSLSVGATDTQYF.

V and J are TRBV6-4 and TRBJ2-1; 7 bases fit TRBD2. The J segment lost 0 bases and the V segment lost 2 bases, leaving 10 bases of the junction unmatched. Germline V CDR1 and CDR2: MRHNA, SNTAGT. The CDR3 length is 18 residues. The CDR3 is CASSDDWEGLTSYNEQFF. CDR3 coding DNA: TGTGCCAGCAGTGACGACTGGGAGGGACTAACCTCCTACAATGAGCAGTTCTTC.

The rearrangement uses TRBV7-9 and TRBJ2-7, with D unresolved. V was shortened by 1 base and J by 6 bases, with 10 bases between the two germline ends. Germline V gene sequence: CDR1 SEHNR, CDR2 FQNEAQ (reference sequence). CDR3 length: 13 residues. Here the CDR3 DNA reads TGTGCCAGCAGCTTAGTACTTAACAGCGAGCAGTACTTC. Translated, it gives CASSLVLNSEQYF.

The CDR3 region has the DNA TGTGCCAGCACTGTAGCGAGGGAAAAACTGTTTTTT. It translates to CASTVAREKLFF. V gene TRBV5-6 combines with J gene TRBJ1-4; no definite D call. Germline CDR1 is SGHDT and CDR2 is YYEEEE. V shed 6 bases and J shed 8 bases, with 11 bases lying between them. CDR3 size: 12 residues.